These 30 T cell receptor beta chains originate from one sample sequenced in a study of blood T cell repertoires in COVID-19. Measured with immunoSEQ multiplex PCR; TCRdb has only the in-frame clones, and not every one. The sample carries 180,000 or so clones, 80% to 85% recorded once. The sequencing sample was made of peripheral blood. Receptors were obtained from a woman in her thirties or forties with COVID-19, enrolled during active disease.

The gene calls are TRBV27 and TRBJ1-6, with D possibly matching TRBD1 (5 bases). In germline, CDR1 is MNHEY, CDR2 SMNVEV (reference sequence). V was trimmed by 0 bases and J by 7 bases, leaving 13 bases between them. The CDR3 spans 16 residues. The CDR3 loop is CASSLSLGQGNSPLHF. The CDR3 region has the DNA TGTGCCAGCAGTTTATCCCTTGGGCAGGGAAATTCACCCCTCCACTTT.

This chain links TRBV5-4 with TRBJ1-4, with a possible D match to TRBD1 (5 bases). V shed 3 bases and J shed 5 bases, with 14 bases lying between them. The V gene's germline CDR1 is SGHNT and CDR2 YYREEE (reference sequence). CDR3 length: 15 amino acids. CDR3 bases: TGTGCCAGCAGCTACGCAGGGTCCCAAAATGAAAAACTGTTTTTT. It codes for CASSYAGSQNEKLFF.

This chain joins TRBV7-9 and TRBJ2-5; 12 bases fit TRBD2. J was trimmed by 5 bases and V by 5 bases; bases with no gene match: 6. The germline V gene has CDR1 SEHNR and CDR2 FQNEAQ (reference sequence). The CDR3 totals 15 residues. Here the CDR3 reads CASSGTSGPRETQYF. Here the CDR3 DNA reads TGTGCCAGCAGCGGGACTAGCGGGCCCCGGGAGACCCAGTACTTC.

V gene TRBV3-1 (or the pseudogene TRBV3-2) combines with J gene TRBJ2-7; 9 positions match TRBD2. The junction had 7 bases not matched to a gene; V was cut back by 1 base and J by 0 bases. CDR3 length equals 17 residues. Germline values: CDR1 LGHDT, CDR2 YNNKEL (reference sequence). The CDR3 region is CASSQAAGGPYSYEQYF. As DNA, the CDR3 is TGTGCCAGCAGCCAAGCGGCGGGGGGGCCTTACTCCTACGAGCAGTACTTC.

This clone was found once. The genes are TRBV2 and TRBJ1-1, with 9 positions matching TRBD1. Germline values: CDR1 SNHLY, CDR2 FYNNEI. J was trimmed by 4 bases and V by 7 bases; bases with no gene match: 4. The CDR3 spans 13 residues. CDR3 sequence (DNA): TGTGCCAGCACCCCGGGACAGGGCACTGAAGCTTTCTTT. It translates to CASTPGQGTEAFF.

This chain links TRBV7-9 with TRBJ1-1; 7 bases align to TRBD1. The CDR3 is made up of 18 amino acids. Losses at the gene ends were 5 bases for V and 0 bases for J; bases not matched to a gene: 15. Germline CDR1 and CDR2: SEHNR and FQNEAQ (reference sequence). The CDR3 coding sequence is TGTGCCAGCAGCCCCTACAGGGGCCGTCGTAAAATGAACACTGAAGCTTTCTTT. As protein: CASSPYRGRRKMNTEAFF.

This chain connects TRBV19 to TRBJ2-7; D perhaps matches TRBD1 (6 bases). This CDR3 is 14 amino acids long. Germline V gene lookup returns CDR1 LNHDA and CDR2 SQIVND (reference sequence). V lost 5 bases to trimming and J lost 2 bases, with 13 bases between them. CDR3: CASSGTTGAYEQYF. CDR3 DNA sequence: TGTGCCAGTAGTGGAACGACAGGAGCCTACGAGCAGTACTTC.

V and J are TRBV5-4 and TRBJ2-3, with a possible D match to TRBD1 (6 bases). This CDR3 comprises 14 residues. Looked up from germline, CDR1 is SGHNT and CDR2 is YYREEE (reference sequence). V was pared by 4 bases and J by 2 bases, with 11 bases between. The CDR3 reads CASSPGDSTDTQYF. CDR3 nucleotides: TGTGCCAGCAGCCCAGGGGATTCCACAGATACGCAGTATTTT.

Notes on this clone: The sample holds other DNA sequences that translate to the same CDR3. The chain has TRBV9 and TRBJ2-2; D ambiguous. The CDR3 extends over 14 amino acids. The germline CDR1 and CDR2 sequences are SGDLS and YYNGEE. Deletions cut 0 bases from V and 1 base from J, with 4 bases between. CDR3 sequence: CASSVAGNTGELFF. CDR3 coding DNA: TGTGCCAGCAGCGTAGCCGGGAACACCGGGGAGCTGTTTTTT.

The genes are TRBV6-5 and TRBJ1-4, with 8 bases lining up with TRBD1. Losses at the gene ends were 0 bases for V and 7 bases for J; bases not matched to a gene: 4. This CDR3 region has 15 residues. Germline lookup yields CDR1 MNHEY and CDR2 SVGAGI. CDR3 protein: CASSYSAGGGEKLFF. CDR3 nucleotides: TGTGCCAGCAGTTACTCGGCAGGGGGCGGTGAAAAACTGTTTTTT.

The chain is built from TRBV25-1 and TRBJ1-1, with D perhaps matching TRBD1 (6 bases). V was pared by 5 bases and J by 8 bases, with 18 bases between. The CDR3 is made up of 14 amino acids. Per germline, CDR1 MGHDK and CDR2 SYGVNS. CDR3 nucleotides: TGTGCCAGCAGTTACCCTGGGGGGGGGCGAGAAGCTTTCTTT. It yields the protein CASSYPGGGREAFF.

The V and J genes are TRBV14 and TRBJ2-5; TRBD1 is a possible D gene (5 bases). The CDR3 has 16 amino acids. Trimming shortened V by 4 bases and J by 0 bases, and 15 bases separated the two germline ends. Germline lookup yields CDR1 SGHDN and CDR2 FVKESK. DNA for the CDR3: TGTGCCAGCAGCCCTAGGCTTAGACAGTACCAAGAGACCCAGTACTTC. It codes for CASSPRLRQYQETQYF.

The chain couples TRBV6-4 to TRBJ1-2; a possible D gene is TRBD1 (6 bases). The V gene's germline CDR1 is MRHNA and CDR2 SNTAGT. V was cut by 0 bases and J by 4 bases, with 21 bases left in between. This CDR3 is 18 amino acids long. CDR3 residues: CASSDSGVLGGDFYGYTF. For the CDR3, the DNA is TGTGCCAGCAGTGACTCGGGTGTGCTAGGGGGAGATTTCTATGGCTACACCTTC.

This rearrangement joins TRBV11-1 to TRBJ2-7; D perhaps matches TRBD2 (6 bases). V shed 5 bases and J shed 1 base, with 12 bases lying between them. CDR1 is SGHAT and CDR2 is FQDESV in the germline V gene (reference sequence). CDR3 size: 14 residues. The CDR3 loop is CASSGDWSSYEQYF. The CDR3 DNA reads as TGTGCCAGCAGCGGGGACTGGAGTTCCTACGAGCAGTACTTC.

This chain joins TRBV7-8 and TRBJ1-2; D is undetermined. CDR1 and CDR2 from the germline V gene are SGHVS and FQNEAQ. The CDR3 spans 15 residues. Trimming removed 5 bases at V and 3 bases at J, with 16 bases between. CDR3 residues: CASSLGRGWDYGYTF. Here the CDR3 DNA reads TGTGCCAGCAGCCTCGGACGGGGATGGGACTATGGCTACACCTTC.

This clone was recorded only once. The chain combines TRBV19 with TRBJ1-5, with 8 nucleotides matching TRBD1. The CDR3 totals 12 residues. The ends lost 7 bases at V and 11 bases at J; junction bases unmatched: 7. The germline V gene encodes CDR1 LNHDA and CDR2 SQIVND (reference sequence). The CDR3 spells CASTAGGRAQHF. DNA for the CDR3: TGTGCCAGTACCGCAGGGGGCAGGGCCCAGCATTTT.

As concerns this clone: One end of the junction does not line up with germline, which may come from a read error. This chain joins TRBV6-6 and TRBJ2-5; maybe TRBD1 (6 bases). Germline values: CDR1 MNHNY, CDR2 SVGAGI (reference sequence). This CDR3 comprises 16 residues. The CDR3 spells CASSYSQGGGIGTQYF. The CDR3 nucleotides are TGTGCCAGTAGTTACTCACAGGGTGGGGGCATCGGGACCCAGTACTTC.

V and J are TRBV6-5 and TRBJ1-5; 8 bases agree with TRBD1. The germline V gene encodes CDR1 MNHEY and CDR2 SVGAGI. The CDR3 is 15 residues long. Trimming cost V 2 bases and J 2 bases; bases outside gene matches: 2. The CDR3 loop is CASSYPTGGNQPQHF. In DNA, the CDR3 is TGTGCCAGCAGTTACCCGACAGGGGGCAATCAGCCCCAGCATTTT.

The chain combines TRBV4-2 with TRBJ2-7; 9 nucleotides align to TRBD2. Trimming cost V 0 bases and J 1 base; bases outside gene matches: 4. This CDR3 region has 16 residues. Germline V gene lookup returns CDR1 LGHNA and CDR2 YNFKEQ. The CDR3 DNA sequence: TGTGCCAGCAGCCAAGAATCGACTAGCGGTTCCTACGAGCAGTACTTC. Its translation: CASSQESTSGSYEQYF.

CDR3 amino acids: CASSLYQGDGETQYF. Written as DNA, the CDR3 is TGTGCCAGCAGCTTGTACCAGGGGGACGGGGAGACCCAGTACTTC. The genes are TRBV5-4 and TRBJ2-5, with 7 nucleotides matching TRBD1. Germline trimming cut 1 base from V and 5 bases from J; bases unmatched to any gene: 8. The CDR3 runs to 15 residues. Germline V CDR1 and CDR2: SGHNT, YYREEE (reference sequence). The variable domain in full, with the rest retrieved from reference TRBV5-4 and TRBJ2-5, is ETGVTQSPTHLIKTRGQQVTLRCSSQSGHNTVSWYQQALGQGPQFIFQYYREEENGRGNFPPRFSGLQFPNYSSELNVNALELDDSALYLCASSLYQGDGETQYFGPGTRLLVL.

The chain is built from TRBV5-8 and TRBJ2-6; tentative D call: TRBD1 (5 bases). This CDR3 contains 13 residues. Looked up from germline, CDR1 is SGHTS and CDR2 is YDEGEE. Between the trimmed V and J ends, which lost 0 bases and 8 bases, there was a span of 6 bases. The CDR3 spells CASSLAGTNVLTF. The CDR3 nucleotides are TGTGCCAGCAGCTTGGCAGGGACCAACGTCCTGACTTTC.

The chain joins TRBV7-2 to TRBJ2-7, with D possibly matching TRBD2 (6 bases). This CDR3 has 13 residues. Germline V lookup: CDR1 SGHTA, CDR2 FQGNSA. Trimming shortened V by 4 bases and J by 2 bases, and 9 bases separated the two germline ends. The CDR3 DNA reads as TGTGCCAGCAGCTCCACGGGGGCCTACGAGCAGTACTTC. It codes for CASSSTGAYEQYF.

This rearrangement joins TRBV4-2 to TRBJ2-7; 7 nucleotides line up with TRBD1. Unmatched junction bases numbered 2, after V lost 1 base and J lost 2 bases. Per the germline V gene, CDR1 is LGHNA and CDR2 is YNFKEQ. The CDR3 spans 14 residues. In DNA, the CDR3 is TGTGCCAGCAGCCAAGTTGGGACAGCCTACGAGCAGTACTTC. This encodes CASSQVGTAYEQYF.

V is TRBV5-4 and J is TRBJ1-4; 7 positions match TRBD1. V was clipped by 4 bases and J by 5 bases; unmatched bases: 5. The CDR3 covers 14 residues. CDR1 is SGHNT, CDR2 YYREEE, per germline (reference sequence). The CDR3 coding sequence is TGTGCCAGCAGCCCTTGGACAGGAAATGAAAAACTGTTTTTT. Translation gives CASSPWTGNEKLFF.

The genes are TRBV2 and TRBJ1-5; D is uncertain. This CDR3 comprises 13 residues. Trimming cost V 9 bases and J 4 bases, with 13 bases left between them. In germline, CDR1 is SNHLY, CDR2 FYNNEI. The CDR3 DNA is TGTGCCAGTTCGACACGAACAAATCAGCCCCAGCATTTT. Its translation: CASSTRTNQPQHF.

The rearrangement links TRBV19 to TRBJ1-3; 9 positions agree with TRBD1. Trimming at V came to 7 bases and at J to 2 bases, leaving 6 bases not matched to a gene. The CDR3 runs 15 residues. The germline V gene has CDR1 LNHDA and CDR2 SQIVND (reference sequence). The DNA for the CDR3 is TGTGCCAGTACCCAAACAGGGGGCCCTGGAAACACCATATATTTT. Its protein is CASTQTGGPGNTIYF.

This clone was observed a few times. This chain links TRBV27 with TRBJ2-6, with 8 bases that match TRBD1. The CDR3 runs 17 residues. The junction had 8 bases not matched to a gene; V was cut back by 5 bases and J by 2 bases. Germline loops: CDR1 MNHEY, CDR2 SMNVEV (reference sequence). As DNA, the CDR3 is TGTGCCAGCAGTACGGACAGGGTAGTAACTGGGGCCAACGTCCTGACTTTC. Its protein product is CASSTDRVVTGANVLTF.

This chain uses TRBV19 with TRBJ1-1; D uncertain. Per germline, CDR1 LNHDA and CDR2 SQIVND (reference sequence). The CDR3 spans 16 residues. Trimming removed 5 bases from V and 0 bases from J, with 16 bases in between. This CDR3 is CASSLWFPKMNTEAFF. The CDR3 nucleotides are TGTGCCAGTAGTCTATGGTTTCCCAAAATGAACACTGAAGCTTTCTTT.

The chain couples TRBV29-1 to TRBJ2-7; TRBD1 aligns across 12 bases. CDR3 length: 15 amino acids. The V segment lost 5 bases and the J segment 4 bases; nucleotides outside the gene matches: 9. In germline, CDR1 is SQVTM, CDR2 ANQGSEA. The CDR3 is CSVRGGDRGLYEQYF. The CDR3 nucleotides are TGCAGCGTTCGAGGTGGGGACAGGGGGCTGTACGAGCAGTACTTC.

This chain joins TRBV7-9 and TRBJ1-5; 10 bases are a match to TRBD1. Trimming at V came to 3 bases and at J to 0 bases, leaving 11 bases not matched to a gene. The CDR3 runs to 19 residues. Germline V CDR1 and CDR2: SEHNR, FQNEAQ (reference sequence). CDR3: CASSFYGTGARDSNQPQHF. CDR3 DNA: TGTGCCAGCAGCTTCTACGGGACAGGGGCGAGGGATAGCAATCAGCCCCAGCATTTT.